The clone carrying this TCR beta chain was seen repeatedly, ten times or more. Its antigen is unknown. This sample was included in a study of T cell repertoires in cytomegalovirus infection. Overall study context: Matching HLA type and CMV infection were both indicated by public TCR beta signatures.

TCRdb processed the reads anew with MiXCR; each CDR3 protein has one entry. This table has hundreds of thousands of distinct CDR3 sequences, about 24% appearing once. General study points: The study identified carriers of CMV plus the relevant HLA from cumulative public TCR beta family frequency.

Losses at the gene ends were 3 bases for V and 1 base for J; bases not matched to a gene: 4. CDR1 is SGHDN and CDR2 is FVKESK in the germline V gene. The length of the CDR3 is 16 residues. The chain joins TRBV14 to TRBJ2-1, with 9 nucleotides matching TRBD1. Sequencing was performed on CD8+ T cells from PBMCs. The sequence was obtained from a human donor in good health (CMV status not recorded). Some clones in this sample may be carry-over from other donors' samples. Here the CDR3 reads CASSHPGTGSYNEQFF. The CDR3 DNA reads as TGTGCCAGCAGCCACCCCGGGACAGGGTCCTACAATGAGCAGTTCTTC.